This entry lists 28 T cell receptor beta chains sequenced from one sample in a study of blood T cell repertoires in COVID-19. Measured with immunoSEQ multiplex PCR; TCRdb has only the in-frame clones, and not every one. In the table there are 150,000 or so clones, about 86% of which are singletons. Sequencing was performed on peripheral blood. The origin of the receptors is a man aged 45-65 years with active or convalescent COVID-19.

The chain carries TRBV11-1 and TRBJ1-2; 7 nucleotides line up with TRBD1. The CDR3 sequence is 13 residues long. Germline V gene sequence: CDR1 SGHAT, CDR2 FQDESV (reference sequence). The J segment lost 8 bases and the V segment lost 0 bases, leaving 3 bases of the junction unmatched. The CDR3: CASSLAQGRGYTF. CDR3 DNA: TGTGCCAGCAGCTTAGCACAGGGGCGAGGCTACACCTTC.

The CDR3 DNA reads as TGTGCCAGCAGCCCCAGGTGGGCGCTCGGCACTGAAGCTTTCTTT. Translating it yields CASSPRWALGTEAFF. The rearrangement uses TRBV7-2 and TRBJ1-1; D gene unclear. Trimming removed 5 bases from V and 4 bases from J, with 17 bases in between. CDR1 SGHTA and CDR2 FQGNSA come from the germline V gene. The CDR3 consists of 15 residues.

The chain uses TRBV10-3 and TRBJ2-7; 7 nucleotides line up with TRBD1. Germline CDR1 and CDR2: ENHRY and SYGVKD. CDR3 size: 13 residues. After removal of 5 bases from V and 7 bases from J, the junction contained 8 bases not matched to a gene. CDR3 residues: CAISLRDSEEQYF. The CDR3 nucleotides read TGTGCCATCAGTCTCCGGGACAGCGAGGAGCAGTACTTC.

This clone was seen once. The chain employs TRBV5-1 and TRBJ1-2; 10 bases are a match to TRBD1. The CDR3 loop spans 17 amino acids. The trim removed 3 bases at V and 4 bases at J, leaving 12 bases unmatched. CDR1 is SGHRS and CDR2 is YFSETQ in the germline V gene. The CDR3 nucleotides read TGCGCCAGCAGCTCTGGGACAGGGGAATCCCCAGTCTATGGCTACACCTTC. Translation gives CASSSGTGESPVYGYTF.

The chain carries TRBV20-1 and TRBJ2-5; D gene unclear. The germline V gene encodes CDR1 DFQATT and CDR2 SNEGSKA (reference sequence). V gave up 4 bases and J gave up 5 bases, with 8 bases separating them. This CDR3 has 11 amino acids. Here the CDR3 DNA reads TGCAGTGCTAAGCCGACTGAGACCCAGTACTTC. Protein product: CSAKPTETQYF.

This chain links TRBV30 with TRBJ2-3, with TRBD2 matching 8 bases. Germline V gene data show CDR1 as GTSNPN and CDR2 as SVGIG (reference sequence). Trimming took 0 bases from V and 7 from J; bases not matched to a gene: 9. This CDR3 is 15 amino acids long. The CDR3 protein is CAWSVSGGRSNTQYF. The CDR3 DNA follows: TGTGCCTGGAGTGTTTCTGGCGGGAGGTCTAATACGCAGTATTTT.

This clone was seen only once. The rearrangement uses TRBV6-6 and TRBJ2-1; 8 bases align to TRBD2. J lost 12 bases, V lost 5 bases, and 3 bases had no gene match. CDR3 size: 11 residues. CDR1 and CDR2 (germline): MNHNY, SVGAGI (reference sequence). In DNA, the CDR3 is TGTGCCAGCAGTGAGCGGGAGAGGCAGTTCTTC. Encoded protein: CASSERERQFF.

V usage is TRBV5-4 and J usage is TRBJ2-7; 14 nucleotides align to TRBD2. The germline V gene has CDR1 SGHNT and CDR2 YYREEE (reference sequence). The ends lost 0 bases at V and 4 bases at J; junction bases unmatched: 3. CDR3 length equals 16 residues. The CDR3 DNA reads as TGTGCCAGCAGCTTGGCCTGGACTAGCGGGAGGTACGAGCAGTACTTC. Its protein is CASSLAWTSGRYEQYF.

The genes are TRBV16 and TRBJ1-1; no clear D. Germline V gene sequence: CDR1 KGHSY, CDR2 FQNENV. V lost 4 bases and J lost 7, with 13 bases in between. The CDR3 sequence is 13 residues long. The CDR3, as DNA: TGTGCCAGCAGCCCTACGCGGGGTGGTGAAGCTTTCTTT. As protein: CASSPTRGGEAFF.

This chain uses TRBV9 with TRBJ2-2; 7 bases line up with TRBD2. The junction had 9 bases not matched to a gene; V was cut back by 4 bases and J by 3 bases. The CDR3 runs to 16 residues. From germline, CDR1 is SGDLS and CDR2 YYNGEE. DNA for the CDR3: TGTGCCAGCAGCCCCACAGGACTAGGAGACACCGGGGAGCTGTTTTTT. Its translation is CASSPTGLGDTGELFF.

This chain links TRBV28 with TRBJ2-5; D gene unclear. Trimming left V 3 bases short and J 9 bases short, with 8 bases between. Germline loops: CDR1 MDHEN, CDR2 SYDVKM. The CDR3 covers 11 residues. CDR3 in DNA: TGTGCCAGCAGTTTTCTGCGAGCCCAGTACTTC. It encodes CASSFLRAQYF.

The chain recombines TRBV7-9 with TRBJ1-1; the match to TRBD1 covers 11 bases. Per germline, CDR1 SEHNR and CDR2 FQNEAQ (reference sequence). After removal of 4 bases from V and 4 bases from J, the junction contained 8 bases not matched to a gene. CDR3 size: 16 residues. The CDR3 region has the DNA TGTGCCAGCAGCTCCACCGGTGGGACAGGGGGCACTGAAGCTTTCTTT. As protein: CASSSTGGTGGTEAFF.

Only a few counts were recorded for this clone. The chain uses TRBV18 and TRBJ2-7; TRBD2 is a possible D gene (5 bases). This CDR3 is 12 amino acids long. Trimming took 1 base from V and 6 from J, leaving 7 bases between them. CDR1 is KGHSH, CDR2 LQKENI, per germline. The CDR3 region has the DNA TGTGCCAGCTCACCACTGGCGGGCGAGCAGTACTTC. Amino acids: CASSPLAGEQYF.

The chain combines TRBV5-8 with TRBJ1-2; TRBD1 might be the D (5 bases). The CDR3 has 13 amino acids. Trimming removed 4 bases at V and 10 bases at J, with 17 bases between. The germline V gene encodes CDR1 SGHTS and CDR2 YDEGEE. In DNA, the CDR3 is TGTGCCAGCAGCCGGAACTCGGACACCTTCTACACCTTC. Amino acids: CASSRNSDTFYTF.

This chain links TRBV12-3 or TRBV12-4 with TRBJ2-7; TRBD1 matches at 8 bases. With 6 bases clipped from V and 6 bases from J, the junction kept 7 bases outside the gene matches. This CDR3 region has 13 residues. CDR3 sequence (DNA): TGTGCCAGCAGCCGCATCGACAGGGGCGAGCAGTACTTC. It is translated as CASSRIDRGEQYF.

V usage is TRBV21-1 and J usage is TRBJ1-2; the table calls TRBD1, which could not be checked here. TRBV21-1 has pseudogene status. The CDR3 is 14 residues long. The CDR3 DNA follows: TGTGCCAGCAGCACGACAGGGGCCCATCATGGCTACACCTTC. It encodes CASSTTGAHHGYTF.

The chain has TRBV25-1 and TRBJ1-2; TRBD1 might be the D (5 bases). The germline V and J ends were trimmed by 4 bases and 8 bases, with 17 bases remaining between them. Germline V gene lookup returns CDR1 MGHDK and CDR2 SYGVNS. The CDR3 contains 14 residues. The CDR3 nucleotides are TGTGCCAGCAGTGTCGGGCAGGGAACGAGGGGCTACACCTTC. Protein product: CASSVGQGTRGYTF.

This chain connects TRBV19 to TRBJ1-2; TRBD1 agrees at 9 bases. Germline V gives CDR1 LNHDA, CDR2 SQIVND (reference sequence). J gave up 2 bases and V 4 bases, and 11 bases lay outside the gene matches. The CDR3 is 17 amino acids. The CDR3 is CASSTRTGARRNYGYTF. CDR3 bases: TGTGCCAGTAGTACCCGGACAGGGGCTCGGAGAAACTATGGCTACACCTTC.

This chain uses TRBV14 with TRBJ1-5; tentatively, D is TRBD1 (6 bases). The CDR3 extends over 13 amino acids. V lost 8 bases, J lost 1 base, and 9 bases lay in between. Germline V gene sequence: CDR1 SGHDN, CDR2 FVKESK. The CDR3 sequence is CASLDRSNQPQHF. CDR3 DNA sequence: TGTGCCAGCCTCGACAGGAGCAATCAGCCCCAGCATTTT.

The rearrangement joins TRBV2 to TRBJ1-6, with no clear D. The germline gives CDR1 SNHLY, CDR2 FYNNEI. Trimming shortened V by 5 bases and J by 7 bases, and 18 bases separated the two germline ends. This CDR3 contains 16 residues. The CDR3 spells CASSPNPGLQNSPLHF. In nucleotides, the CDR3 is TGTGCCAGCAGTCCCAACCCCGGACTACAGAATTCACCCCTCCACTTT.

This sequence joins TRBV16 and TRBJ1-1, with D unclear. Per germline, CDR1 KGHSY and CDR2 FQNENV. V lost 2 bases, J lost 0 bases, and 10 bases lay in between. This CDR3 has 15 residues. The CDR3 sequence: CASSQERGMNTEAFF. The CDR3 coding sequence is TGTGCCAGCAGCCAAGAACGAGGGATGAACACTGAAGCTTTCTTT.

This rearrangement joins TRBV4-1 to TRBJ2-1, with D perhaps TRBD2 (6 bases). CDR3 size: 15 residues. The germline V and J ends were trimmed by 2 bases and 7 bases, with 15 bases remaining between them. The germline CDR1 and CDR2 sequences are MGHRA and YSYEKL. The DNA of the CDR3 is TGCGCCAGCAGCCAACGCCGGGACTCCGGTAATGAGCAGTTCTTC. It specifies CASSQRRDSGNEQFF.

The chain employs TRBV6-5 and TRBJ2-5; tentative D call: TRBD1 (5 bases). This CDR3 spans 15 amino acids. Looked up from germline, CDR1 is MNHEY and CDR2 is SVGAGI. V gave up 5 bases and J gave up 3 bases, with 16 bases separating them. The CDR3 protein is CASSSLRVVEETQYF. In DNA form, the CDR3 reads TGTGCCAGCAGTAGCCTCAGGGTAGTGGAAGAGACCCAGTACTTC.

V is TRBV15 and J is TRBJ1-5, with D unclear. Per the germline V gene, CDR1 is LNHNV and CDR2 is YYDKDF (reference sequence). The CDR3 totals 16 residues. Trimming removed 0 bases from V and 1 base from J, with 10 bases in between. CDR3: CATSRDLQLSNQPQHF. The DNA of the CDR3 is TGTGCCACCAGCAGAGATTTACAGCTGAGCAATCAGCCCCAGCATTTT.

This sequence joins TRBV6-2 or TRBV6-3 and TRBJ2-1; D possibly corresponds to TRBD2 (5 bases). The length of the CDR3 is 15 residues. Germline V gene sequence: CDR1 MNHEY, CDR2 SVGEGT. V lost 2 bases and J 5 bases, leaving 13 bases between the germline ends. Here the CDR3 reads CASSYPERSNNEQFF. CDR3 sequence (DNA): TGTGCCAGCAGTTACCCCGAGCGGAGTAACAATGAGCAGTTCTTC.

This clone has only one observation. The chain combines TRBV14 with TRBJ2-3, with 7 bases identical to TRBD2. The germline V gene encodes CDR1 SGHDN and CDR2 FVKESK. The junction had 1 base not matched to a gene; V was cut back by 0 bases and J by 4 bases. CDR3 length: 14 residues. Here the CDR3 reads CASSQDLAADTQYF. The CDR3 coding sequence is TGTGCCAGCAGCCAAGATCTAGCGGCAGATACGCAGTATTTT.

The chain joins TRBV24-1 to TRBJ2-3, with D possibly being TRBD1 (6 bases). Germline values: CDR1 KGHDR, CDR2 SFDVKD. V dropped 7 bases and J dropped 3 bases, with 16 bases sitting between them. This CDR3 has 15 amino acids. As DNA, the CDR3 is TGTGCCACCAGCCGGGACACCTCGGTTACAGATACGCAGTATTTT. It is translated as CATSRDTSVTDTQYF.

The chain's CDR3 is CAISESAGALNGYTF. CDR3 nucleotide sequence: TGTGCCATCAGTGAGTCGGCAGGGGCGTTGAATGGCTACACCTTC. V and J are TRBV10-3 and TRBJ1-2; possible D gene TRBD1, 6 bases. The CDR3 length is 15 residues. CDR1 and CDR2 (germline): ENHRY, SYGVKD. Trimming took off 0 bases at V and 6 bases at J, with 14 bases between the two ends.